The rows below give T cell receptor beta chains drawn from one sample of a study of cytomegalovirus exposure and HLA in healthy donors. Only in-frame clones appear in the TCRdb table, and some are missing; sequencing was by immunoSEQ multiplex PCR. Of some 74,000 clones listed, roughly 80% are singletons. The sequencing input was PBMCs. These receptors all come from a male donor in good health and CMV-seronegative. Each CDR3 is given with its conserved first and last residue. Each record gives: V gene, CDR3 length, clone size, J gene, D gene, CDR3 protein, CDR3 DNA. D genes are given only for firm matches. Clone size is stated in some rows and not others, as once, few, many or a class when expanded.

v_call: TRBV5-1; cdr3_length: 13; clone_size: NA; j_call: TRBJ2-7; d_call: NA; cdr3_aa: CASSLDPPGEQYF; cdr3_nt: TGCGCCAGCAGCCTCGACCCCCCGGGGGAGCAGTACTTC
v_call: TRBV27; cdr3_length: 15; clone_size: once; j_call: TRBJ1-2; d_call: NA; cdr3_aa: CASSPGRGLGYGYTF; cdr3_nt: TGTGCCAGCAGTCCAGGGCGGGGGTTAGGCTATGGCTACACCTTC
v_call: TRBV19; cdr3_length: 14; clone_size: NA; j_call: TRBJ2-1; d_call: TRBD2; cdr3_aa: CASSKGLPYNEQFF; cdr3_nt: TGTGCCAGTAGCAAGGGACTACCGTACAATGAGCAGTTCTTC
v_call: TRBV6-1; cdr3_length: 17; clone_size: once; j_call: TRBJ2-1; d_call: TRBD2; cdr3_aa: CASSEGTGLAGGIEQFF; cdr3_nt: TGTGCCAGCAGTGAGGGTACGGGACTAGCGGGAGGGATTGAGCAGTTCTTC
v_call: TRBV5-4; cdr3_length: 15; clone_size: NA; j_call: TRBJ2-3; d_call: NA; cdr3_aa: CASRPQGEGRDTQYF; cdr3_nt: TGTGCCAGCAGACCACAGGGAGAGGGAAGAGATACGCAGTATTTT
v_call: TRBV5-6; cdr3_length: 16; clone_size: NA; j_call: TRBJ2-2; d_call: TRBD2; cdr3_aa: CASTRPSGRFTGELFF; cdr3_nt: TGTGCCAGCACCCGTCCCAGCGGGAGGTTCACCGGGGAGCTGTTTTTT
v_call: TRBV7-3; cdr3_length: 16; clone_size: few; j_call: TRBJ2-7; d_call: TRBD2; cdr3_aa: CASSLIPGGPSYEQYF; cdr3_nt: TGTGCCAGCAGCTTAATACCGGGAGGCCCCTCCTACGAGCAGTACTTC
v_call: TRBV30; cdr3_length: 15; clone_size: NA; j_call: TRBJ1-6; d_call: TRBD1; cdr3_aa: CAWKTGGSYNSPLHF; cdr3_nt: TGTGCCTGGAAGACAGGGGGCTCCTATAATTCACCCCTCCACTTT
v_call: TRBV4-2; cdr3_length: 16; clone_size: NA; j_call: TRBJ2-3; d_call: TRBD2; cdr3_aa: CASSPGTSGSTDTQYF; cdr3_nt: TGTGCCAGCAGCCCGGGGACTAGCGGGAGCACAGATACGCAGTATTTT
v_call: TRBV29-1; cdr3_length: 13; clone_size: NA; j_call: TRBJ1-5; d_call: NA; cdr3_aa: CSVGGESGQPQNF; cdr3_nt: TGCAGCGTTGGGGGGGAATCGGGTCAGCCCCAGAATTTT
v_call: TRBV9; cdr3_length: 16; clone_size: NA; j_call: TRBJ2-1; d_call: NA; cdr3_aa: CASSVEGVWGLDEQFF; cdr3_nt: TGTGCCAGCAGCGTAGAAGGAGTATGGGGACTCGATGAGCAGTTCTTC
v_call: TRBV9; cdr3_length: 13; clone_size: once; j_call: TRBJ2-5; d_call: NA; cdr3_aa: CASSVGGRETQYF; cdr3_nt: TGTGCCAGCAGCGTAGGTGGGCGAGAGACCCAGTACTTC
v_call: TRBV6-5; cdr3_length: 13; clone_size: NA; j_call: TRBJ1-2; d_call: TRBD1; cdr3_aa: CASRWDRSYGYTF; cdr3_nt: TGTGCCAGCAGATGGGACAGGAGCTATGGCTACACCTTC
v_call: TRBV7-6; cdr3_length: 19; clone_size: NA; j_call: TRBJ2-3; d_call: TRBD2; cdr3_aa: CASSLRGFGGGSDTDTQYF; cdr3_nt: TGTGCCAGCAGCTTAAGGGGGTTTGGCGGGGGGAGCGACACAGATACGCAGTATTTT
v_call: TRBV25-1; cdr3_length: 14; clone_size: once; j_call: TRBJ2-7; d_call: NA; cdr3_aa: CASSPLGSAYEQYF; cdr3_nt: TGTGCCAGCAGTCCCCTTGGGAGTGCCTACGAGCAGTACTTC